This entry lists 20 T cell receptor beta chains sequenced from one sample in a study of neurological immune-mediated disorders. Time point indicated: longitudinal time-point 1 (baseline). Each CDR3 protein gets one entry after TCRdb re-called the 5' RACE reads with MiXCR. In the table there are 71,000 or so distinct CDR3 sequences, 12% to 15% of which are singletons. The sequenced sample was PBMCs. The receptors were sampled from a female donor with HTLV-1-associated myelopathy (HAM/TSP).

This clonotype was recorded a few times. The CDR3 DNA reads as TGTGCCAGCAGCGGGGACGAAAGAGCGGGAAACATTCAGTACTTC. Its protein is CASSGDERAGNIQYF. The chain uses TRBV5-5 and TRBJ2-4; a weak D match, TRBD2 (6 bases). V lost 4 bases to trimming and J lost 6 bases, with 17 bases between them. Germline V gives CDR1 SGHKS, CDR2 YYEKEE (reference sequence). The CDR3 covers 15 residues. Supplemented by reference TRBV5-5 and TRBJ2-4, the full variable domain reads DAGVTQSPTHLIKTRGQQVTLRCSPISGHKSVSWYQQVLGQGPQFIFQYYEKEERGRGNFPDRFSARQFPNYSSELNVNALLLGDSALYLCASSGDERAGNIQYFGAGTRLSVL.

This clonotype was seen ten or more times. V and J are TRBV20-1 and TRBJ2-3, with D perhaps matching TRBD1 (6 bases). The V end lost 0 bases, the J end lost 8 bases, and 12 bases lay between the germline ends. Germline V gene sequence: CDR1 DFQATT, CDR2 SNEGSKA (reference sequence). This CDR3 is 13 amino acids long. The CDR3 DNA is TGCAGTGCTAGAGAACTACAGGGTTTTACGCAGTATTTT. It codes for CSARELQGFTQYF.

The chain joins TRBV6-6 to TRBJ2-6; 7 bases agree with TRBD1. CDR3 length: 15 residues. Germline V lookup: CDR1 MNHNY, CDR2 SVGAGI (reference sequence). Trimming cost V 5 bases and J 0 bases; bases outside gene matches: 1. CDR3 DNA: TGTGCCAGCAGTCGGGACAGCTCTGGGGCCAACGTCCTGACTTTC. It codes for CASSRDSSGANVLTF.

In this sample, this clonotype turned up many times. The rearrangement links TRBV15 to TRBJ1-1; D might be TRBD1 (5 bases). Germline V gives CDR1 LNHNV, CDR2 YYDKDF (reference sequence). The CDR3 length is 15 residues. The V and J ends lost 2 bases and 3 bases respectively, with 13 bases between them. DNA for the CDR3: TGTGCCACCAGCAGATTAACAGGAGGGGACACTGAAGCTTTCTTT. Amino acid sequence: CATSRLTGGDTEAFF.

Ten or more counts support this clonotype. This CDR3 is CASSIDRGGNEQFF. Here the CDR3 DNA reads TGTGCCAGCAGCATCGACAGGGGCGGCAATGAGCAGTTCTTC. V gene TRBV5-5 combines with J gene TRBJ2-1; 8 nucleotides agree with TRBD1. J lost 6 bases, V lost 4 bases, and 6 bases had no gene match. The CDR3 consists of 14 residues. Germline lookup yields CDR1 SGHKS and CDR2 YYEKEE (reference sequence). Together with reference TRBV5-5 and TRBJ2-1, the CDR3 gives the full variable domain: DAGVTQSPTHLIKTRGQQVTLRCSPISGHKSVSWYQQVLGQGPQFIFQYYEKEERGRGNFPDRFSARQFPNYSSELNVNALLLGDSALYLCASSIDRGGNEQFFGPGTRLTVL.

In its sample, this clonotype was seen many times. V is TRBV28 and J is TRBJ2-6; D is perhaps TRBD2 (5 bases). This CDR3 contains 15 residues. V lost 3 bases, J lost 3 bases, and 9 bases lay in between. Germline assignment: CDR1 MDHEN and CDR2 SYDVKM. The chain's CDR3 is CASSFYGSGANVLTF. The CDR3 nucleotides are TGTGCCAGCAGTTTTTATGGGAGTGGGGCCAACGTCCTGACTTTC. The variable domain in full, with the rest retrieved from reference TRBV28 and TRBJ2-6, is DVKVTQSSRYLVKRTGEKVFLECVQDMDHENMFWYRQDPGLGLRLIYFSYDVKMKEKGDIPEGYSVSREKKERFSLILESASTNQTSMYLCASSFYGSGANVLTFGAGSRLTVL.

J is TRBJ1-1 and V is TRBV5-1; TRBD1 is a possible D gene (5 bases). The length of the CDR3 is 13 residues. The germline V gene has CDR1 SGHRS and CDR2 YFSETQ. Trimming removed 8 bases at V and 5 bases at J, with 16 bases between. For the CDR3, the DNA is TGCGCCAGATTGGATGTCGGGGGGACTGAAGCTTTCTTT. Encoded protein: CARLDVGGTEAFF.

This clonotype was observed many times. This sequence joins TRBV5-1 and TRBJ2-7, with a possible D match to TRBD2 (6 bases). Germline CDR1 SGHRS, CDR2 YFSETQ. The CDR3 extends over 15 amino acids. Trimming left V 0 bases short and J 1 base short, with 11 bases between. This chain's CDR3 is CASSLGSGTSYEQYF. Written as DNA, the CDR3 is TGCGCCAGCAGCTTGGGATCTGGGACTTCCTACGAGCAGTACTTC. Combining the CDR3 with reference TRBV5-1 and TRBJ2-7 gives the whole variable domain KAGVTQTPRYLIKTRGQQVTLSCSPISGHRSVSWYQQTPGQGLQFLFEYFSETQRNKGNFPGRFSGRQFSNSRSEMNVSTLELGDSALYLCASSLGSGTSYEQYFGPGTRLTVT.

The rearrangement joins TRBV12-3 or TRBV12-4 to TRBJ2-1, with 13 bases fitting TRBD2. This CDR3 has 14 residues. V was clipped by 1 base and J by 16 bases; unmatched bases: 7. Here the CDR3 reads CASSLGTSGGFKFF. CDR3 in DNA: TGTGCCAGCAGTTTAGGGACTAGCGGGGGCTTCAAATTCTTC.

This clonotype was counted a few times. This chain joins TRBV12-3 or TRBV12-4 and TRBJ2-3, with D uncertain. CDR3 length: 14 residues. The V end lost 2 bases, the J end lost 4 bases, and 10 bases lay between the germline ends. In nucleotides, the CDR3 is TGTGCCAGCAGTTTACTTAGGACCTCAGATACGCAGTATTTT. Its protein product is CASSLLRTSDTQYF.

This clonotype appeared many times. The CDR3 reads CASSLSTAANTGELFF. The CDR3 DNA is TGCGCCAGCAGCCTCTCCACGGCCGCGAACACCGGGGAGCTGTTTTTT. The rearrangement joins TRBV5-1 to TRBJ2-2; D remains ambiguous. V lost 4 bases, J lost 0 bases, and 13 bases lay in between. This CDR3 has 16 residues. CDR1 is SGHRS and CDR2 is YFSETQ in the germline V gene.

This clonotype was seen at least ten times. The gene calls are TRBV20-1 and TRBJ2-1, with D tentatively TRBD2 (7 bases). The germline V gene encodes CDR1 DFQATT and CDR2 SNEGSKA (reference sequence). Trimming shortened V by 3 bases and J by 8 bases, and 20 bases separated the two germline ends. CDR3 length equals 15 residues. CDR3 loop: CSASLGRGGFDEQFF. CDR3 in DNA: TGCAGTGCTAGTCTCGGCAGGGGAGGGTTCGATGAGCAGTTCTTC.

This clonotype was recorded many times. The chain couples TRBV20-1 to TRBJ2-5; no reliable D call. V was pared by 4 bases and J by 5 bases, with 14 bases between. CDR3 length: 13 amino acids. The V gene's germline CDR1 is DFQATT and CDR2 SNEGSKA (reference sequence). The CDR3 DNA reads as TGCAGTGCTATGTCCCTCACGGGCGAGACCCAGTACTTC. Its protein product is CSAMSLTGETQYF.

This clonotype was detected ten times or more. CDR3 bases: TGTGCCACACTTATTAACAGGGGCGATGAGCAGTTCTTC. This translates into CATLINRGDEQFF. The rearrangement links TRBV7-9 to TRBJ2-1; 7 bases line up with TRBD1. This CDR3 is built from 13 residues. V was pared by 10 bases and J by 8 bases, with 11 bases of the junction left unmatched. CDR1 and CDR2 from the germline V gene are SEHNR and FQNEAQ (reference sequence).

The table lists this clonotype with many counts. The gene calls are TRBV28 and TRBJ2-5; TRBD1 agrees at 8 bases. V trimming: 6 bases; J trimming: 6 bases; junction bases outside the gene matches: 9. The CDR3 runs to 14 residues. From germline, CDR1 is MDHEN and CDR2 SYDVKM. The CDR3 sequence: CASSQGTGGKTQYF. In DNA form, the CDR3 reads TGTGCCAGCAGCCAAGGGACAGGCGGAAAGACCCAGTACTTC.

The V and J genes are TRBV5-5 and TRBJ2-5, with D possibly TRBD2 on 6 matching bases. Trimming stripped 10 bases from V and 5 bases from J, with 24 bases between. Germline values: CDR1 SGHKS, CDR2 YYEKEE (reference sequence). This CDR3 contains 15 residues. For the CDR3, the DNA is TGTGCCTGCCATCTCCTCCCCGGGGGAACTGAGACCCAGTACTTC. Translated, it gives CACHLLPGGTETQYF. The whole variable domain, filled in from reference TRBV5-5 and TRBJ2-5, reads DAGVTQSPTHLIKTRGQQVTLRCSPISGHKSVSWYQQVLGQGPQFIFQYYEKEERGRGNFPDRFSARQFPNYSSELNVNALLLGDSALYLCACHLLPGGTETQYFGPGTRLLVL.

The chain combines TRBV20-1 with TRBJ2-2; 7 bases match TRBD1. Trimming removed 5 bases from V and 7 bases from J; junction bases left unmatched: 10. CDR1 is DFQATT and CDR2 is SNEGSKA in the germline V gene (reference sequence). There are 14 residues in the CDR3. CDR3 in amino acids: CSAAPTGIGGELFF. CDR3 sequence (DNA): TGCAGTGCTGCCCCGACAGGGATTGGCGGGGAGCTGTTTTTT.

A note on this clonotype: A junction end diverges from the germline sequence, so it may reflect a read error. The V and J genes are TRBV27 and TRBJ2-7, with a possible D match to TRBD2 (6 bases). CDR3 length equals 14 residues. The germline V gene encodes CDR1 MNHEY and CDR2 SMNVEV (reference sequence). The CDR3 loop reads CTSSLGRTSYEQYF. For the CDR3, the DNA is TGTACCAGCAGTTTGGGGAGGACCTCCTACGAGCAGTACTTC.

This chain's CDR3 is CASSQDQRGPYAFF. The DNA for the CDR3 is TGCGCCAGCAGCCAAGATCAAAGGGGGCCGTACGCTTTCTTT. This chain joins TRBV4-1 and TRBJ1-1, with TRBD1 matching 7 bases. This CDR3 has 14 residues. Germline values: CDR1 MGHRA, CDR2 YSYEKL. V shed 0 bases, J shed 11 bases, and the junction held 9 bases outside the gene matches.

In its sample, this clonotype was seen many times. The chain recombines TRBV29-1 with TRBJ2-1; D unclear. Germline V lookup: CDR1 SQVTM, CDR2 ANQGSEA. V was shortened by 3 bases and J by 4 bases, with 13 bases between the two germline ends. The length of the CDR3 is 14 residues. In nucleotides, the CDR3 is TGCAGCGTTGATCAGCCAGCAAGATACAATGAGCAGTTCTTC. Its protein is CSVDQPARYNEQFF.